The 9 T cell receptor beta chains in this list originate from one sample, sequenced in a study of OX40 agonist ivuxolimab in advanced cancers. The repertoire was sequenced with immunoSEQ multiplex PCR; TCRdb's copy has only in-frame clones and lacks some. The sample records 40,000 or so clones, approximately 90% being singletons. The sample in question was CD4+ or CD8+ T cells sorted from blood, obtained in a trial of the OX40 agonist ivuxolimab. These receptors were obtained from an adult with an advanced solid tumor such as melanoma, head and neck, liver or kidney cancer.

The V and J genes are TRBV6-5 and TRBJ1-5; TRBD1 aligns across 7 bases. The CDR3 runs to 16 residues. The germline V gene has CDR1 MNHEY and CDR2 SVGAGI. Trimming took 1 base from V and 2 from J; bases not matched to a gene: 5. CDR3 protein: CASSYLEGAGNQPQHF. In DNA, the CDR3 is TGTGCCAGCAGTTACTTGGAGGGGGCGGGCAATCAGCCCCAGCATTTT.

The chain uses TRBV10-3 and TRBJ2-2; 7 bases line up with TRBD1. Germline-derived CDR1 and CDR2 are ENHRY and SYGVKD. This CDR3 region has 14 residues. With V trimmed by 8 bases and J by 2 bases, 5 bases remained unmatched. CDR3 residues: CAIPGTANTGELFF. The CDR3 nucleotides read TGTGCCATCCCGGGGACAGCTAACACCGGGGAGCTGTTTTTT.

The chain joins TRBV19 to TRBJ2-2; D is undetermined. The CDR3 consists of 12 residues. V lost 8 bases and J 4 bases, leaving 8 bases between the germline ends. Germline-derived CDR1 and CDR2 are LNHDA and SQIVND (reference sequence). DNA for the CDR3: TGTGCCAGTGCCCTTTTCACCGGGGAGCTGTTTTTT. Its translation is CASALFTGELFF.

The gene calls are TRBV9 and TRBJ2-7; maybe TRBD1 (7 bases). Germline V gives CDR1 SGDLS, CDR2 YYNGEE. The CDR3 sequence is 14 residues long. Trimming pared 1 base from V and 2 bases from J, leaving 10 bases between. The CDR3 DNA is TGTGCCAGCAGCGTATCAGGGGGGACCTACGAGCAGTACTTC. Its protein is CASSVSGGTYEQYF.

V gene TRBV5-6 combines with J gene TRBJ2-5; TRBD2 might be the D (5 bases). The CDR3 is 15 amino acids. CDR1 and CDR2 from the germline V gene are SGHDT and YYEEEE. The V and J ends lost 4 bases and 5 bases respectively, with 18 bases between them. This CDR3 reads CASSDVKGVGETQYF. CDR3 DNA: TGTGCCAGCAGCGACGTAAAGGGAGTGGGGGAGACCCAGTACTTC.

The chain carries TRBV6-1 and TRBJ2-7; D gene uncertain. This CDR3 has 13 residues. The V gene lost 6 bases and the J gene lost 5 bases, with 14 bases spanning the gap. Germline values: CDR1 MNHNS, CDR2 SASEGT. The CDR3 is CASRYRSTDEQYF. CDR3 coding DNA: TGTGCCAGCAGGTACCGGTCGACGGACGAGCAGTACTTC.

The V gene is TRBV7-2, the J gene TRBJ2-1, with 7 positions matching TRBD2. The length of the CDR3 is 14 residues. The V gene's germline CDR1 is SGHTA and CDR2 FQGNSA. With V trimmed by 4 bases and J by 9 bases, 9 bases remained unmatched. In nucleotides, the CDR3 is TGTGCCAGCAGCTCCCGGGGGAGCGGGGCTGAGCAGTTCTTC. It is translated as CASSSRGSGAEQFF.

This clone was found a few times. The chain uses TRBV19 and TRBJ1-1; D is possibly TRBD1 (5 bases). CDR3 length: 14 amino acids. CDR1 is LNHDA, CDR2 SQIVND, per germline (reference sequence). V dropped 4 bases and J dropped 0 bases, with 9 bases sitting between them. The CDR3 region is CASSRWGLNTEAFF. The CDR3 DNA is TGTGCCAGTAGTAGGTGGGGCCTGAACACTGAAGCTTTCTTT.

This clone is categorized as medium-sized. CDR3 region: CASSLNRGVNEQYF. CDR3 coding DNA: TGTGCCAGCAGTTTGAACAGGGGGGTAAACGAGCAGTACTTC. This chain connects TRBV28 to TRBJ2-7, with 8 bases fitting TRBD1. Unmatched junction bases numbered 6, after V lost 3 bases and J lost 5 bases. The germline V gene encodes CDR1 MDHEN and CDR2 SYDVKM. The CDR3 length is 14 residues.